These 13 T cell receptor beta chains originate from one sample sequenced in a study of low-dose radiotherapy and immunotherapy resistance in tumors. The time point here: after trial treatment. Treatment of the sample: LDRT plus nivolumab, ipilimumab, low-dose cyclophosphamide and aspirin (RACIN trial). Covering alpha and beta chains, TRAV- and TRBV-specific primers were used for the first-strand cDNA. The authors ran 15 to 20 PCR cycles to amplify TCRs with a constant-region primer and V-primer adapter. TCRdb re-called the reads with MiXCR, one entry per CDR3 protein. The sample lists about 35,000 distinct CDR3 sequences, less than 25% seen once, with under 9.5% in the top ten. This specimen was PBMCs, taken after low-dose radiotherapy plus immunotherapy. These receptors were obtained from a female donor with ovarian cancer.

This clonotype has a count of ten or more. CDR3 loop: CASSSRDRSNYEQYF. The CDR3 nucleotides read TGTGCCAGCAGCTCCCGGGACAGGTCAAACTACGAGCAGTACTTC. J is TRBJ2-7 and V is TRBV13, with TRBD1 matching over 8 bases. V gave up 4 bases and J gave up 3 bases; unmatched junction bases: 8. The CDR3 has 15 amino acids. Germline assignment: CDR1 PRHDT and CDR2 FYEKMQ (reference sequence).

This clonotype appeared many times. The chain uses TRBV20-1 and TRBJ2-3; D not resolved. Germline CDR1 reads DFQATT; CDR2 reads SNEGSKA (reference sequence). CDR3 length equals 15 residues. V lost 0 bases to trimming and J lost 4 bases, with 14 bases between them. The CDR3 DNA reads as TGCAGTGCTAGAGATCCGCCCGACCTCCCAGATACGCAGTATTTT. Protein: CSARDPPDLPDTQYF.

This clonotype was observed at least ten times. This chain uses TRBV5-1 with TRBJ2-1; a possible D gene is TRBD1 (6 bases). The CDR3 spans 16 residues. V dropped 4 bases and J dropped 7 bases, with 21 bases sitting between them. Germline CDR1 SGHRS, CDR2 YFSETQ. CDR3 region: CASSPRGWGRDNEQFF. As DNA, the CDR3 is TGCGCCAGCAGCCCGAGGGGTTGGGGGCGCGATAATGAGCAGTTCTTC. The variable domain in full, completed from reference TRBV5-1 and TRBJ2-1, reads KAGVTQTPRYLIKTRGQQVTLSCSPISGHRSVSWYQQTPGQGLQFLFEYFSETQRNKGNFPGRFSGRQFSNSRSEMNVSTLELGDSALYLCASSPRGWGRDNEQFFGPGTRLTVL.

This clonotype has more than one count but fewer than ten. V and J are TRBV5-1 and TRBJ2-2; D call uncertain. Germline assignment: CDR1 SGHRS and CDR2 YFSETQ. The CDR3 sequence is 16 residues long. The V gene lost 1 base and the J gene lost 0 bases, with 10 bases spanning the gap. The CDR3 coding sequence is TGCGCCAGCAGCTTGTCCCAACCGTCGAACACCGGGGAGCTGTTTTTT. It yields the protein CASSLSQPSNTGELFF. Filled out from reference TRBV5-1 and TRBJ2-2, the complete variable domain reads KAGVTQTPRYLIKTRGQQVTLSCSPISGHRSVSWYQQTPGQGLQFLFEYFSETQRNKGNFPGRFSGRQFSNSRSEMNVSTLELGDSALYLCASSLSQPSNTGELFFGEGSRLTVL.

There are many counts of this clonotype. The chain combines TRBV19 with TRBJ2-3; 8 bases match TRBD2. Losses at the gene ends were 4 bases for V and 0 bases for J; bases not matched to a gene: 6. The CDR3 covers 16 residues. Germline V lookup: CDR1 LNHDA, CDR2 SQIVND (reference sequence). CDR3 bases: TGTGCCAGTAGTACTACCAGCGGGGGTAGCACAGATACGCAGTATTTT. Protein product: CASSTTSGGSTDTQYF.

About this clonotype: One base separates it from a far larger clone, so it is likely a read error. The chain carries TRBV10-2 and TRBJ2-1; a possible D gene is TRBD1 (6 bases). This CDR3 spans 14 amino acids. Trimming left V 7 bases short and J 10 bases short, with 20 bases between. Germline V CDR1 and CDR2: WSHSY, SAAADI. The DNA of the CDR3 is TGCGCCAGCAATATACAGGGTTTTAGCTACGAGCAGTTCTTC. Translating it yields CASNIQGFSYEQFF.

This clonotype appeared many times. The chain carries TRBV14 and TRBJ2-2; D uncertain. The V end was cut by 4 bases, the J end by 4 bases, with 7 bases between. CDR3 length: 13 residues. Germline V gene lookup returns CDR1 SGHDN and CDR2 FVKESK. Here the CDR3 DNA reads TGTGCCAGCAGCCCCGGGTCCACCGGGGAGCTGTTTTTT. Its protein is CASSPGSTGELFF.

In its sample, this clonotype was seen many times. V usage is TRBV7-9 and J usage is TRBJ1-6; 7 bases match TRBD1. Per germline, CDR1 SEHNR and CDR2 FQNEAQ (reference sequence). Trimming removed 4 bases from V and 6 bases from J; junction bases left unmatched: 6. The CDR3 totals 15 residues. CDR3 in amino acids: CASSSRDSTNSPLHF. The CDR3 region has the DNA TGTGCCAGCAGCTCCCGGGACAGTACTAATTCACCCCTCCACTTT. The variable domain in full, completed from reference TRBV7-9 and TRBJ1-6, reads DTGVSQNPRHKITKRGQNVTFRCDPISEHNRLYWYRQTLGQGPEFLTYFQNEAQLEKSRLLSDRFSAERPKGSFSTLEIQRTEQGDSAMYLCASSSRDSTNSPLHFGNGTRLTVT.

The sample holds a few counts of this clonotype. The CDR3 DNA is TGTGCCAGCAGCTTACCACCTAACACCGGGGAGCTGTTTTTT. It encodes CASSLPPNTGELFF. The V call is TRBV7-2, the J call TRBJ2-2; D not certain. The germline CDR1 and CDR2 sequences are SGHTA and FQGNSA. The V gene lost 2 bases and the J gene lost 2 bases, with 6 bases spanning the gap. This CDR3 contains 14 residues.

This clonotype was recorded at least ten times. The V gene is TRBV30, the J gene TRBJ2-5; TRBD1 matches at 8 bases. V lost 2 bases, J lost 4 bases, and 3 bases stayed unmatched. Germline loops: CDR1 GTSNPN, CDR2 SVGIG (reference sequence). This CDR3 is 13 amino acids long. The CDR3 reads CAWSPTGGETQYF. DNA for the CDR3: TGTGCCTGGAGTCCCACAGGGGGAGAGACCCAGTACTTC.

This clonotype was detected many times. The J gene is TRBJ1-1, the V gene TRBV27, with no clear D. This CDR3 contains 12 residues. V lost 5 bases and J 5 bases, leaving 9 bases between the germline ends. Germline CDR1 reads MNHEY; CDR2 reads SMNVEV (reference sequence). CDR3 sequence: CASSAGVTEAFF. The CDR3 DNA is TGTGCCAGCAGTGCCGGGGTGACTGAAGCTTTCTTT.

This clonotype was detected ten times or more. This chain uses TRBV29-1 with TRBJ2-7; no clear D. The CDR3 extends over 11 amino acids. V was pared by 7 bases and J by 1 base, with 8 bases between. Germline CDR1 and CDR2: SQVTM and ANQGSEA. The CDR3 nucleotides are TGCAGCGCCATTGATTCCTACGAGCAGTACTTC. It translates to CSAIDSYEQYF.

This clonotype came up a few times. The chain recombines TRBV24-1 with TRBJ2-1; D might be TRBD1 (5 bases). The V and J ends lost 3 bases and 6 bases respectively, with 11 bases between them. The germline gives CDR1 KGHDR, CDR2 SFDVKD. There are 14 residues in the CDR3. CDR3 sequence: CATSDPQTVNEQFF. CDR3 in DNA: TGTGCCACCAGTGATCCGCAGACAGTCAATGAGCAGTTCTTC.